A single sample is the source of the 29 T cell receptor beta chains below, sequenced in a study of cytomegalovirus exposure and HLA in healthy donors. The PCR was carried out with 60 Vbeta primers and 13 Jbeta primers. Generated by immunoSEQ multiplex PCR, the TCRdb table keeps only in-frame clones and is missing some. Here the sample spans 150,000 to 200,000 clones, 65% to 70% being singletons. The sample was PBMCs. The receptors here all came from a young woman in good health and CMV-seropositive.

The CDR3 coding sequence is TGTGCCAGCAGTTACTCGTACGGGAGTGGAGATACGCAGTATTTT. It yields the protein CASSYSYGSGDTQYF. The chain couples TRBV6-5 to TRBJ2-3; possibly TRBD2 for D (6 bases). This CDR3 contains 15 residues. Germline values: CDR1 MNHEY, CDR2 SVGAGI. V was clipped by 0 bases and J by 5 bases, with 12 bases between them.

This clone was seen only a few times. The chain has TRBV15 and TRBJ2-7; 12 nucleotides align to TRBD1. The V and J ends lost 5 bases and 2 bases, in that order; junction bases with no gene match: 7. Germline-derived CDR1 and CDR2 are LNHNV and YYDKDF (reference sequence). This CDR3 spans 16 amino acids. CDR3 residues: CATSGSRDRGPYEQYF. As DNA, the CDR3 is TGTGCCACCAGCGGATCCCGGGACAGGGGGCCCTACGAGCAGTACTTC.

This clone was counted a single time. The genes are TRBV4-2 and TRBJ1-6, with 8 bases lining up with TRBD1. The CDR3 spans 16 residues. V shed 3 bases and J 5 bases; nucleotides not matched to a gene: 6. The V gene's germline CDR1 is LGHNA and CDR2 YNFKEQ. The CDR3 loop reads CASSQGQEFHNSPLHF. The DNA for the CDR3 is TGTGCCAGCAGCCAGGGACAGGAGTTCCATAATTCACCCCTCCACTTT.

This clone was observed a few times. V is TRBV4-3 and J is TRBJ2-7, with TRBD1 matching 7 bases. This CDR3 is built from 16 residues. CDR1 is LGHNA and CDR2 is YSLEER in the germline V gene. Trimming cost V 1 base and J 5 bases; bases outside gene matches: 11. In DNA form, the CDR3 reads TGCGCCAGCAGCCAAGTGCAGGGGGATTTCCAAAACGAGCAGTACTTC. Amino acids: CASSQVQGDFQNEQYF.

This chain uses TRBV9 with TRBJ2-5, with a weak D call TRBD1 (6 bases). The V and J ends lost 4 bases and 2 bases respectively, with 15 bases between them. CDR3 length equals 15 residues. Germline-derived CDR1 and CDR2 are SGDLS and YYNGEE. The DNA of the CDR3 is TGTGCCAGCAGCCTAGGGACAACCCAACAAGAGACCCAGTACTTC. Encoded protein: CASSLGTTQQETQYF.

The rearrangement joins TRBV19 to TRBJ2-2, with D possibly matching TRBD1 (5 bases). Trimming shortened V by 6 bases and J by 7 bases, and 21 bases separated the two germline ends. The CDR3 totals 16 residues. Germline loops: CDR1 LNHDA, CDR2 SQIVND (reference sequence). The CDR3 protein is CASSSLLSRERGELFF. CDR3 nucleotides: TGTGCCAGTAGCAGTCTTCTCTCCAGGGAACGCGGGGAGCTGTTTTTT.

V usage is TRBV6-6 and J usage is TRBJ1-1; the D is unclear. The CDR3 contains 12 residues. V was cut by 0 bases and J by 8 bases, with 7 bases left in between. The germline V gene encodes CDR1 MNHNY and CDR2 SVGAGI (reference sequence). The CDR3, as DNA: TGTGCCAGCAGTTACTCGATGGGCGAAGCTTTCTTT. Translating it yields CASSYSMGEAFF.

This clone was observed a few times. The chain couples TRBV25-1 to TRBJ1-3; D is perhaps TRBD1 (6 bases). Trimming removed 4 bases at V and 3 bases at J, with 13 bases between. The CDR3 runs to 15 residues. Per the germline V gene, CDR1 is MGHDK and CDR2 is SYGVNS. This CDR3 reads CASSAHRVYGNTIYF. The CDR3 DNA reads TGTGCCAGCAGTGCCCACAGGGTATATGGAAACACCATATATTTT.

The rearrangement uses TRBV5-1 and TRBJ1-3, with TRBD1 matching 8 bases. The V and J ends lost 3 bases and 3 bases, in that order; junction bases with no gene match: 5. This CDR3 is built from 15 residues. CDR1 and CDR2 (germline): SGHRS, YFSETQ. The CDR3: CASSSYRGYGNTIYF. CDR3 coding DNA: TGCGCCAGCAGCTCCTACAGGGGGTATGGAAACACCATATATTTT. The full variable domain, its missing parts supplied by reference TRBV5-1 and TRBJ1-3, is KAGVTQTPRYLIKTRGQQVTLSCSPISGHRSVSWYQQTPGQGLQFLFEYFSETQRNKGNFPGRFSGRQFSNSRSEMNVSTLELGDSALYLCASSSYRGYGNTIYFGEGSWLTVV.

This clone has only a few counts. Sequence at one end of the junction differs from germline and may be a read error. In DNA form, the CDR3 reads TGTGCCAGCAGCCACCTGTCGAAACAGGGGGCGTTCTTC. Encoded protein: CASSHLSKQGAFF. The chain recombines TRBV7-9 with TRBJ2-7, with 9 nucleotides matching TRBD1. CDR3 size: 13 residues. Germline V gene lookup returns CDR1 SEHNR and CDR2 FQNEAQ (reference sequence).

This chain connects TRBV19 to TRBJ2-2, with unresolved D. CDR3 size: 14 residues. Germline V CDR1 and CDR2: LNHDA, SQIVND (reference sequence). Trimming took off 4 bases at V and 6 bases at J, with 12 bases between the two ends. The CDR3 spells CASSTTSEAGELFF. CDR3 sequence (DNA): TGTGCCAGTAGTACTACCTCAGAGGCCGGGGAGCTGTTTTTT.

V and J are TRBV7-9 and TRBJ2-5; D is possibly TRBD2 (6 bases). The V gene lost 7 bases and the J gene lost 2 bases, with 11 bases spanning the gap. The CDR3 runs to 13 residues. The germline CDR1 and CDR2 sequences are SEHNR and FQNEAQ (reference sequence). In DNA, the CDR3 is TGTGCCAGCAACTGGGGGGATCAAGAGACCCAGTACTTC. Residues: CASNWGDQETQYF.

The chain uses TRBV29-1 and TRBJ2-5; D gene ambiguous. The assigned J gene may be wrong: the sequence end matches TRBJ2-7 better. Germline assignment: CDR1 SQVTM and CDR2 ANQGSEA. The CDR3 length is 13 residues. The CDR3 DNA is TGCAGCGTCGTCACAGAGATCCTCTACGAGCAGTACTTC. Translation: CSVVTEILYEQYF.

The chain combines TRBV5-6 with TRBJ2-5, with TRBD2 identical over 7 bases. With the DNA end fitting TRBJ2-7 better, the J assignment may be wrong. This CDR3 has 14 amino acids. Germline V CDR1 and CDR2: SGHDT, YYEEEE. In DNA, the CDR3 is TGTGCCAGCAGCTTGGATGCGGGAGCGCCCGAGCAGTACTTC. Its translation is CASSLDAGAPEQYF.

The V and J genes are TRBV7-8 and TRBJ2-7, with 11 bases fitting TRBD2. J gave up 0 bases and V 4 bases, and 8 bases lay outside the gene matches. This CDR3 region has 17 residues. Looked up from germline, CDR1 is SGHVS and CDR2 is FQNEAQ. The CDR3: CASSSSLAGGLSYEQYF. The CDR3 DNA reads TGTGCCAGCAGCTCTTCCTTAGCGGGAGGGCTCTCCTACGAGCAGTACTTC.

The rearrangement joins TRBV5-1 to TRBJ2-2; tentative D call: TRBD1 (6 bases). CDR1 and CDR2 from the germline V gene are SGHRS and YFSETQ. V lost 1 base and J 2 bases, leaving 18 bases between the germline ends. The CDR3 has 18 amino acids. The CDR3 DNA follows: TGCGCCAGCAGCTTGAGCCCGGGTTTAGGGACAAACACCGGGGAGCTGTTTTTT. Protein product: CASSLSPGLGTNTGELFF.

V is TRBV10-3 and J is TRBJ1-5; 10 bases fit TRBD1. The CDR3 covers 16 residues. Trimming took 6 bases from V and 3 from J; bases not matched to a gene: 8. Looked up from germline, CDR1 is ENHRY and CDR2 is SYGVKD. The CDR3 loop reads CAIRAGGTGDNQPQHF. Written as DNA, the CDR3 is TGTGCCATCAGGGCTGGGGGGACAGGGGACAATCAGCCCCAGCATTTT.

The chain links TRBV4-2 to TRBJ2-5; D gene uncertain. Trimming took off 0 bases at V and 5 bases at J, with 7 bases between the two ends. The CDR3 contains 13 residues. The germline gives CDR1 LGHNA, CDR2 YNFKEQ. The CDR3 here is CASSQDRMETQYF. The DNA for the CDR3 is TGTGCCAGCAGCCAAGATCGTATGGAGACCCAGTACTTC.

V usage is TRBV10-3 and J usage is TRBJ1-2, with TRBD1 as a possible D gene (5 bases). The germline V and J ends were trimmed by 6 bases and 5 bases, with 13 bases remaining between them. Germline V gives CDR1 ENHRY, CDR2 SYGVKD. The CDR3 loop spans 13 amino acids. CDR3 sequence (DNA): TGTGCCATCAGCCCAGGGCAGGATTATGGCTACACCTTC. Amino acids: CAISPGQDYGYTF.

In this sample, this clone turned up once. V usage is TRBV4-2 and J usage is TRBJ1-1; 10 nucleotides align to TRBD1. CDR1 is LGHNA, CDR2 YNFKEQ, per germline. J lost 4 bases, V lost 5 bases, and 19 bases had no gene match. The CDR3 covers 19 residues. The CDR3: CASSTPTGGFYTWSTEAFF. The CDR3 DNA reads as TGTGCCAGCAGCACCCCGACAGGGGGCTTTTATACCTGGAGCACTGAAGCTTTCTTT.

This chain links TRBV28 with TRBJ2-2; no clear D gene. From germline, CDR1 is MDHEN and CDR2 SYDVKM. V gave up 2 bases and J gave up 6 bases, with 7 bases separating them. The CDR3 loop spans 13 amino acids. The CDR3 DNA reads as TGTGCCAGCAGTTTACGGGTCCCCGGGGAGCTGTTTTTT. Translation gives CASSLRVPGELFF.

This clone was counted only a few times. The chain links TRBV5-4 to TRBJ2-5; 10 bases line up with TRBD1. There are 15 residues in the CDR3. Germline V gives CDR1 SGHNT, CDR2 YYREEE (reference sequence). Trimming cost V 5 bases and J 4 bases; bases outside gene matches: 8. The CDR3 sequence: CASRPRQGARETQYF. In DNA form, the CDR3 reads TGTGCCAGCAGGCCGAGACAGGGGGCGCGAGAGACCCAGTACTTC.

The rearrangement links TRBV30 to TRBJ2-2, with 7 bases lining up with TRBD1. Looked up from germline, CDR1 is GTSNPN and CDR2 is SVGIG (reference sequence). CDR3 length: 13 amino acids. J was trimmed by 5 bases and V by 2 bases; bases with no gene match: 2. CDR3 amino acids: CAWSTTGTGELFF. CDR3 sequence (DNA): TGTGCCTGGAGTACGACAGGGACCGGGGAGCTGTTTTTT.

This chain joins TRBV19 and TRBJ1-5; 7 nucleotides match TRBD1. The CDR3 extends over 15 amino acids. V dropped 3 bases and J dropped 5; count of bases not matched to a gene: 7. Germline-derived CDR1 and CDR2 are LNHDA and SQIVND (reference sequence). The CDR3 DNA is TGTGCCAGTAGTATGCTTGACAGGGCAGATCAGCCCCAGCATTTT. Amino acid sequence: CASSMLDRADQPQHF.

The table lists this clone with a few counts. The chain uses TRBV9 and TRBJ1-2; D remains unclear. Germline V gives CDR1 SGDLS, CDR2 YYNGEE. Trimming removed 6 bases at V and 4 bases at J, with 16 bases between. This CDR3 has 14 amino acids. CDR3 coding DNA: TGTGCCAGCACCCTCCGGGTTGAGGGCTATGGCTACACCTTC. It encodes CASTLRVEGYGYTF.

This clone has a single count. This chain links TRBV4-2 with TRBJ1-5, with TRBD1 as a possible D gene (6 bases). The V end lost 0 bases, the J end lost 4 bases, and 19 bases lay between the germline ends. The germline gives CDR1 LGHNA, CDR2 YNFKEQ. This CDR3 region has 18 residues. The CDR3 protein is CASSQDGGGHPPNQPQHF. The CDR3 DNA is TGTGCCAGCAGCCAAGATGGGGGGGGACATCCCCCAAATCAGCCCCAGCATTTT.

This chain links TRBV18 with TRBJ2-7; D is possibly TRBD1 (6 bases). V lost 5 bases and J lost 7, with 15 bases in between. The CDR3 length is 13 residues. Germline V lookup: CDR1 KGHSH, CDR2 LQKENI. The CDR3 coding sequence is TGTGCCAGCTCAGATAGCAGGGGAAGGGAGCAGTACTTC. Its translation is CASSDSRGREQYF.

The chain joins TRBV20-1 to TRBJ1-2; D is undetermined. The CDR3 has 10 amino acids. Germline-derived CDR1 and CDR2 are DFQATT and SNEGSKA (reference sequence). V was pared by 5 bases and J by 8 bases, with 9 bases between. Here the CDR3 DNA reads TGCAGTGCTCGAAGCGGAGGCTACACCTTC. Its protein is CSARSGGYTF.

The chain combines TRBV30 with TRBJ1-1; TRBD1 is a possible D gene (6 bases). The CDR3 consists of 12 residues. Trimming stripped 0 bases from V and 8 bases from J, with 10 bases between. The V gene's germline CDR1 is GTSNPN and CDR2 SVGIG (reference sequence). CDR3 in amino acids: CAWSVRGGEAFF. CDR3 sequence (DNA): TGTGCCTGGAGTGTACGGGGGGGCGAAGCTTTCTTT.